A single sample is the source of the 20 T cell receptor beta chains below, sequenced in a study of CD8+CD57+ T cells in acquired aplastic anemia. Genomic DNA served as template for TCR beta VDJ and CDR3 profiling. TCRdb re-analysed the reads in MiXCR, keeping a single row per CDR3 protein. The sample yields about 260,000 distinct CDR3 sequences, 65% to 90% seen once. Whoever was chosen for sequencing had shown CD8+CD57+ cell expansion by flow cytometry. Input material: sorted CD4+, CD8+, or CD8+CD57+ T cells (not recorded which) from PBMCs. The receptor source for this set is a human donor with aplastic anemia.

On this clonotype itself: Germline and junction disagree at one end, which may indicate a read error. The V call is TRBV29-1, the J call TRBJ2-1, with 10 bases lining up with TRBD1. The CDR3 covers 13 residues. The germline V gene has CDR1 SQVTM and CDR2 ANQGSEA. The CDR3 loop reads CSAPTGGLNEQFF. CDR3 DNA sequence: TGCAGCGCCCCGACAGGGGGCTTAAATGAGCAGTTTTTC.

The genes are TRBV11-3 and TRBJ2-3; D remains unclear. Trimming pared 8 bases from V and 6 bases from J, leaving 18 bases between. Germline CDR1 reads SGHNT; CDR2 reads YENEEA. This CDR3 comprises 14 residues. The CDR3 DNA is TGTGCCAGCTCAAGAGAGGCCAATGCCGATACGCAGTATTTT. Translated, it gives CASSREANADTQYF.

The V call is TRBV6-5, the J call TRBJ1-1, with 7 positions matching TRBD1. Germline loops: CDR1 MNHEY, CDR2 SVGAGI. This CDR3 is 19 amino acids long. Trimming removed 6 bases from V and 2 bases from J; junction bases left unmatched: 21. The CDR3 DNA is TGTGCCAGCAGCCAGGGGGGCGGAAACGGTCAGGGAGGAAACACTGAAGCTTTCTTT. Translating gives CASSQGGGNGQGGNTEAFF.

The chain joins TRBV2 to TRBJ2-1, with 10 bases identical to TRBD1. The CDR3 is 15 amino acids. Germline CDR1 is SNHLY and CDR2 is FYNNEI. With 6 bases clipped from V and 7 bases from J, the junction kept 9 bases outside the gene matches. CDR3 in DNA: TGTGCCAGCAGCGTAGGGACAGGGGCCCTGAATGAGCAGTTCTTC. This translates into CASSVGTGALNEQFF. Supplemented by reference TRBV2 and TRBJ2-1, the full variable domain reads EPEVTQTPSHQVTQMGQEVILRCVPISNHLYFYWYRQILGQKVEFLVSFYNNEISEKSEIFDDQFSVERPDGSNFTLKIRSTKLEDSAMYFCASSVGTGALNEQFFGPGTRLTVL.

The rearrangement joins TRBV6-1 to TRBJ2-5; no clear D. CDR1 is MNHNS, CDR2 SASEGT, per germline. This CDR3 is 12 amino acids long. Trimming pared 3 bases from V and 5 bases from J, leaving 7 bases between. The CDR3 sequence: CASSEKLETQYF. The CDR3 DNA reads as TGTGCCAGCAGTGAGAAATTGGAGACCCAGTACTTC.

Notes on this clonotype: Here the CDR3 omits its conserved ending phenylalanine or tryptophan, so a read error is the likely source. Because the CDR3's place on the DNA is in doubt, the DNA is left out and the CDR3 is given as listed by TCRdb. The chain links TRBV7-2 to TRBJ2-2. CDR1 is SGHTA and CDR2 is FQGNSA in the germline V gene. With termini counted, the CDR3 has 12 amino acids. The CDR3: CASSNGPGELVS.

Only a few counts were recorded for this clonotype. This rearrangement joins TRBV19 to TRBJ2-7; a possible D gene is TRBD1 (6 bases). From germline, CDR1 is LNHDA and CDR2 SQIVND (reference sequence). The CDR3 sequence is 14 residues long. V shed 3 bases and J shed 2 bases, with 11 bases lying between them. The CDR3 loop reads CASSMVTGTYEQYF. CDR3 bases: TGTGCCAGTAGTATGGTGACAGGAACCTACGAGCAGTACTTC.

With respect to this clonotype: One junction end does not reproduce the germline sequence, and a read error may be involved. This chain connects TRBV7-9 to TRBJ2-5; D is possibly TRBD1 (5 bases). The length of the CDR3 is 14 residues. Looked up from germline, CDR1 is SEHNR and CDR2 is FQNEAQ (reference sequence). The CDR3 region has the DNA TGTGCCAGCAGCTTAGTGCAGGGAAAAGATTCACACCTCTTC. This sequence encodes CASSLVQGKDSHLF. The full variable domain, with the rest looked up from reference TRBV7-9 and TRBJ2-5, is DTGVSQNPRHKITKRGQNVTFRCDPISEHNRLYWYRQTLGQGPEFLTYFQNEAQLEKSRLLSDRFSAERPKGSFSTLEIQRTEQGDSAMYLCASSLVQGKDSHLFGPGTRLLVL.

With respect to this clonotype: At one of its ends the junction is not consistent with the germline gene, which may arise from a read error. The rearrangement uses TRBV9 and TRBJ1-2, with TRBD1 as a possible D gene (5 bases). The germline CDR1 and CDR2 sequences are SGDLS and YYNGEE. CDR3 size: 13 residues. The CDR3 sequence: CASGQARTIQYFF. The CDR3 bases are TGTGCCAGCGGACAAGCCCGGACAATTCAGTACTTCTTC.

The J gene is TRBJ1-1, the V gene TRBV29-1; TRBD1 might be the D (5 bases). Germline CDR1 SQVTM, CDR2 ANQGSEA. With 7 bases removed from V and 9 bases from J, the gap between germline ends came to 18 bases. The CDR3 contains 12 residues. The CDR3 DNA is TGCAGCGCTAAGAGGGACGCAGATAAAGCTTTCTTT. Its protein is CSAKRDADKAFF.

This chain uses TRBV15 with TRBJ2-1, with D possibly called TRBD1 or TRBD2 (5 bases each). The germline V and J ends were trimmed by 1 base and 3 bases, with 13 bases remaining between them. Germline-derived CDR1 and CDR2 are LNHNV and YYDKDF (reference sequence). CDR3 length equals 16 residues. The CDR3 here is CATSRVSGPLYNEQFF. The DNA for the CDR3 is TGTGCCACCAGCAGAGTTTCGGGACCCCTCTACAATGAGCAGTTCTTC.

A note on this clonotype: Germline is not matched at one junction end, which may reflect a read error. The rearrangement links TRBV9 to TRBJ2-3, with D possibly being TRBD2 (5 bases). CDR1 SGDLS and CDR2 YYNGEE come from the germline V gene. This CDR3 contains 13 residues. The CDR3 region is CASSFAGGPTTHF. Here the CDR3 DNA reads TGTGCCAGCAGCTTCGCGGGCGGACCCACTACGCATTTT.

V gene TRBV9 combines with J gene TRBJ2-3, with a weak D call TRBD2 (5 bases). The V gene lost 7 bases and the J gene lost 15 bases, with 24 bases spanning the gap. The CDR3 length is 13 residues. CDR1 and CDR2 (germline): SGDLS, YYNGEE. This chain's CDR3 is CASGDAGNNTYYF. CDR3 nucleotide sequence: TGTGCCAGCGGAGACGCGGGCAACAATACGTACTATTTT.

In regard to this clonotype: Relative to the germline gene, one junction end is altered; a read error may explain this. The rearrangement joins TRBV7-8 to TRBJ1-1; no clear D. Germline CDR1 reads SGHVS; CDR2 reads FQNEAQ. The CDR3 totals 14 residues. DNA for the CDR3: TGTGCCAGCAGCTTATCGGGAGGTCCCGATACGGCTTTTTTT. Protein: CASSLSGGPDTAFF.

Concerning this clonotype itself: A read error may produce the germline difference seen at one junction end. V usage is TRBV9 and J usage is TRBJ2-3; 8 bases line up with TRBD1. Looked up from germline, CDR1 is SGDLS and CDR2 is YYNGEE. The CDR3 has 14 amino acids. Here the CDR3 reads CASSASQGEDTSNF. The DNA for the CDR3 is TGTGCCAGCAGCGCTTCACAGGGGGAGGATACGAGCAATTTT.

Details on this clonotype: One base away lies a much larger clone, so this may be a sequencing read error. The V and J genes are TRBV7-8 and TRBJ2-3; possibly TRBD2 for D (5 bases). Per the germline V gene, CDR1 is SGHVS and CDR2 is FQNEAQ. The CDR3 runs 14 residues. The CDR3 coding sequence is TGTGCCAGCAGCTTTGCTCCAGACGGGAAAGCCCTTTCCTTT. This sequence encodes CASSFAPDGKALSF.

This chain joins TRBV7-2 and TRBJ1-1; TRBD1 is a possible D gene (5 bases). The CDR3 has 15 residues. The germline V gene encodes CDR1 SGHTA and CDR2 FQGNSA. V dropped 1 base and J dropped 1 base, with 10 bases sitting between them. DNA for the CDR3: TGTGCCAGCAGCTTAGAACAGACAGCGAACACTGAAGCTTTCTTT. It codes for CASSLEQTANTEAFF.

As to this clonotype: The junction and the germline gene differ at one end; a read error may be behind it. CDR3 sequence (DNA): TGTGCCATCAGTTTGTCTACTGGCGAGCGCTACAATGAGCAGCTCTTC. It translates to CAISLSTGERYNEQLF. The J gene is TRBJ2-1, the V gene TRBV10-3; D remains ambiguous. The CDR3 is 16 residues long. CDR1 and CDR2 from the germline V gene are ENHRY and SYGVKD.

The V call is TRBV9, the J call TRBJ1-4, with TRBD1 matching over 7 bases. The germline CDR1 and CDR2 sequences are SGDLS and YYNGEE. The CDR3 totals 14 residues. Germline trimming cut 2 bases from V and 5 bases from J; bases unmatched to any gene: 3. CDR3 residues: CASSVTGNNEKLFF. DNA for the CDR3: TGTGCCAGCAGCGTGACAGGGAACAATGAAAAACTGTTTTTT.

The chain combines TRBV2 with TRBJ2-1, with a weak D call TRBD2 (5 bases). Germline V CDR1 and CDR2: SNHLY, FYNNEI. V gave up 6 bases and J gave up 12 bases, with 27 bases separating them. CDR3 length equals 16 residues. The CDR3 spells CASRAGGFYNEQLQFF. CDR3 nucleotides: TGTGCCAGCAGGGCTGGCGGGTTCTACAATGAGCAGTTGCAGTTCTTC.